This T cell receptor beta chain was recovered during a study of blood T cell repertoires in COVID-19. About the study: Acute and convalescent COVID-19 specimens originated in the United States, Italy and Spain. T cells, B-cell-depleted T cells, or PBMCs provided the cDNA or gDNA that served as material.

Enrolled through a virtual design, the participants were between roughly 18 and 90 years of age and came from 24 US areas. Participant-given clinical history determined each cohort assignment. The assay was immunoSEQ multiplex PCR, and TCRdb's table has in-frame clones only and misses some. Among about 300,000 clones, roughly 90% were seen once, and the ten largest hold roughly 2.9%. Material for sequencing was PBMCs or T cells enriched from blood (not recorded which). The TCR sequence derives from a woman between 50 and 59 years old who had been exposed to COVID-19.

This CDR3 reads CASLPGQANNYGYTF. In DNA, the CDR3 is TGTGCCAGTTTGCCGGGACAGGCGAATAACTATGGCTACACCTTC. V gene TRBV19 combines with J gene TRBJ1-2; 8 bases map to TRBD1. The ends lost 8 bases at V and 1 base at J; junction bases unmatched: 9. The CDR3 runs to 15 residues. In germline, CDR1 is LNHDA, CDR2 SQIVND (reference sequence).